This TCR beta chain was sequenced during a study of blood T cell repertoires in COVID-19. The overall study: Material from acute and convalescent COVID-19 was sourced from the United States, Italy and Spain. PBMCs, B-cell-depleted T cells, or T cells provided the cDNA or gDNA that made up the material.

The length of the CDR3 is 13 residues. Germline assignment: CDR1 SGHAT and CDR2 FQNNGV. The V gene lost 5 bases and the J gene lost 2 bases, with 10 bases spanning the gap. Under the authors' procedure: Reference gene primers were amplified, and this amplification served to estimate nucleated cell counts. Data came from immunoSEQ multiplex PCR; TCRdb stores just in-frame clones and leaves some out. The V and J calls and clone size were taken over from that table, and D and trimming were inferred from the DNA. In the table there are about 88,000 clones, 90% of which are singletons. The chain carries TRBV11-2 and TRBJ2-7; D is perhaps TRBD1 (5 bases). The TCR originated in a man aged 18-30 years with COVID-19, enrolled during active disease. The sample was peripheral blood. The CDR3 nucleotides read TGTGCCAGCAGCCCGACAGCCACCTACGAGCAGTACTTC. Encoded protein: CASSPTATYEQYF.